This T cell receptor beta chain was sequenced for a study of T cells after yellow fever vaccination. TCRdb recomputed calls from the 5' RACE reads with MiXCR, one row per CDR3 protein. Among 300,000 or so distinct CDR3 sequences listed, roughly 4% were seen once. This clonotype was observed a few times. V was cut by 4 bases and J by 4 bases, with 5 bases left in between. This CDR3 contains 11 residues. Germline V CDR1 and CDR2: SNHLY, FYNNEI. The rearrangement joins TRBV2 to TRBJ2-7; D is undetermined. The sequencing here drew on PBMCs, taken 5 days after the yellow fever booster vaccination. This clonotype was obtained from a man younger than 35 who received the YFV17D yellow fever vaccine. CDR3 sequence reads: CASSGTYEQYF. DNA of the CDR3: TGTGCCAGCAGTGGAACTTACGAGCAGTACTTC.